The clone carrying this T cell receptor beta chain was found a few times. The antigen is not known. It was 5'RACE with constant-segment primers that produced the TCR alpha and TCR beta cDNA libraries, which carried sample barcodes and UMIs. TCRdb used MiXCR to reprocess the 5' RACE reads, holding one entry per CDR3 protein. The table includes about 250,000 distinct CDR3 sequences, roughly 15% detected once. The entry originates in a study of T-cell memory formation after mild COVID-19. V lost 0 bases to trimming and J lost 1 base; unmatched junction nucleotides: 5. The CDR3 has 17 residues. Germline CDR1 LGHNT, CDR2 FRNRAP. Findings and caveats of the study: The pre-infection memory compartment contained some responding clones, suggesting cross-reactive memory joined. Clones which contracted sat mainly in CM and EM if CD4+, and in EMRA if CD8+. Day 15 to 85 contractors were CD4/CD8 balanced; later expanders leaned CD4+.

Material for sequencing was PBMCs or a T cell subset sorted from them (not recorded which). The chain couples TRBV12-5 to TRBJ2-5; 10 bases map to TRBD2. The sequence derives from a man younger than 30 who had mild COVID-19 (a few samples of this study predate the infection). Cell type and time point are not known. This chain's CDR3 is CASGLVLAGGPQETQYF. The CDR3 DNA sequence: TGTGCTAGTGGTTTGGTTTTAGCGGGGGGACCCCAAGAGACCCAGTACTTC.